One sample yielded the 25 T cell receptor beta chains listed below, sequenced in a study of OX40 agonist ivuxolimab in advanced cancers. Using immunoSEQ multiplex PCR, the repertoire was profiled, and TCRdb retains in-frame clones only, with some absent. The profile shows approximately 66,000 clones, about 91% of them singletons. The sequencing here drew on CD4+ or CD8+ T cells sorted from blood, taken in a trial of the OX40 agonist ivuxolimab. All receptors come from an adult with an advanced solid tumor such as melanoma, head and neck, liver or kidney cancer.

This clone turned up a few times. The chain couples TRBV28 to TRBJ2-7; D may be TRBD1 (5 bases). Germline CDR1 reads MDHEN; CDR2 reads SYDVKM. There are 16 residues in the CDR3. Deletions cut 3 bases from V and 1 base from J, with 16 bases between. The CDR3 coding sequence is TGTGCCAGCAGTTTGTGGGTAGGCCCAGGGTCCTACGAGCAGTACTTC. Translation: CASSLWVGPGSYEQYF. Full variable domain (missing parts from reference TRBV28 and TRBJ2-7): DVKVTQSSRYLVKRTGEKVFLECVQDMDHENMFWYRQDPGLGLRLIYFSYDVKMKEKGDIPEGYSVSREKKERFSLILESASTNQTSMYLCASSLWVGPGSYEQYFGPGTRLTVT.

In nucleotides, the CDR3 is TGTGCCAGCAGTTTCTCCGGGGAGGGCTACAATGAGCAGTTCTTC. It translates to CASSFSGEGYNEQFF. V usage is TRBV6-5 and J usage is TRBJ2-1; TRBD2 matches 7 bases. With 4 bases clipped from V and 3 bases from J, the junction kept 6 bases outside the gene matches. The CDR3 has 15 amino acids. Germline CDR1 MNHEY, CDR2 SVGAGI.

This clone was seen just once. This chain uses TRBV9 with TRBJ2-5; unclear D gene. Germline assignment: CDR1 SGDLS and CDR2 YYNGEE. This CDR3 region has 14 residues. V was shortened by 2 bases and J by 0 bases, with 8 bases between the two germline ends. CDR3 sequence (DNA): TGTGCCAGCAGCGTGAGCCCGTACCAAGAGACCCAGTACTTC. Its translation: CASSVSPYQETQYF. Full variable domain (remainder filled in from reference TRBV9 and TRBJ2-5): DSGVTQTPKHLITATGQRVTLRCSPRSGDLSVYWYQQSLDQGLQFLIQYYNGEERAKGNILERFSAQQFPDLHSELNLSSLELGDSALYFCASSVSPYQETQYFGPGTRLLVL.

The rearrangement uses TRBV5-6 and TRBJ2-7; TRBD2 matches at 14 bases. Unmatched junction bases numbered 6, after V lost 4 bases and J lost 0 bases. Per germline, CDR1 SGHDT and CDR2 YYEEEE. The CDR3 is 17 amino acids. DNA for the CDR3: TGTGCCAGCAGCCCGGGACTAGCGGGGGCGAGCTCCTACGAGCAGTACTTC. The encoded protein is CASSPGLAGASSYEQYF.

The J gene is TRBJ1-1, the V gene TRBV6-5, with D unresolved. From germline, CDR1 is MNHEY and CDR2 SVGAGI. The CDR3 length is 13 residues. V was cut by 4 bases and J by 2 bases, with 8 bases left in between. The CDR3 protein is CASSLTQNTEAFF. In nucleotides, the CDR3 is TGTGCCAGCAGTTTGACACAAAACACTGAAGCTTTCTTT.

The CDR3 spells CASSTRQGGNYGYTF. CDR3 coding DNA: TGTGCCAGCAGCACTAGACAGGGGGGTAACTATGGCTACACCTTC. The chain uses TRBV5-4 and TRBJ1-2; TRBD1 matches 9 bases. The V segment lost 4 bases and the J segment 1 base; nucleotides outside the gene matches: 5. The CDR3 totals 15 residues. The germline V gene encodes CDR1 SGHNT and CDR2 YYREEE (reference sequence).

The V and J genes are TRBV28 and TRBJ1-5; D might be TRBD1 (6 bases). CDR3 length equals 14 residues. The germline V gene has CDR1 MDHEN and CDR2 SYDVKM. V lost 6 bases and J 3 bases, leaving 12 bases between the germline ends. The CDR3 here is CASSPGQYNQPQHF. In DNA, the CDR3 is TGTGCCAGCAGCCCCGGACAGTACAATCAGCCCCAGCATTTT.

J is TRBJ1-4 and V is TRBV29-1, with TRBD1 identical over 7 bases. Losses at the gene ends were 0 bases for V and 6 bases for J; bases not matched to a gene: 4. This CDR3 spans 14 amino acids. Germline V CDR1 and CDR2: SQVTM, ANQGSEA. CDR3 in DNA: TGCAGCGTTGAAGAGACAGGGAGAGATGAAAAACTGTTTTTT. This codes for CSVEETGRDEKLFF.

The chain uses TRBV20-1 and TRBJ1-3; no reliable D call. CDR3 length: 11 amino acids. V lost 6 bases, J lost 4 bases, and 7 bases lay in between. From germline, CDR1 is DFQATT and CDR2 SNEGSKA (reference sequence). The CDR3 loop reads CSAPRGNTIYF. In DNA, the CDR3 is TGCAGTGCCCCCCGGGGAAACACCATATATTTT.

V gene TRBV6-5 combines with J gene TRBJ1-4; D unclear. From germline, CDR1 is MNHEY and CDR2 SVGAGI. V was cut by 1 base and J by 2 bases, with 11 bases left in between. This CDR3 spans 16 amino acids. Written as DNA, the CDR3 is TGTGCCAGCAGTTACTATCCAAAAAAGACTAATGAAAAACTGTTTTTT. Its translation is CASSYYPKKTNEKLFF.

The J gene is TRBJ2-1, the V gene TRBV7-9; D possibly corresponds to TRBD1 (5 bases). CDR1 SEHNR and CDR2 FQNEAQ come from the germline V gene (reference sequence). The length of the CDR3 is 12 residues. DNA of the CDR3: TGTGCTGCTGGGGCCCTCGGGTCTGAGCAGTTCTTC. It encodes CAAGALGSEQFF.

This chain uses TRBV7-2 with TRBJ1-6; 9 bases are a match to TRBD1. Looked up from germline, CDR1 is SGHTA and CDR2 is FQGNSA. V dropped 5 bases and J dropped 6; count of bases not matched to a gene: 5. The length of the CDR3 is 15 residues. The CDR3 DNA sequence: TGTGCCAGCAGCCGGGACAGGGTCGGTAATTCACCCCTCCACTTT. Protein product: CASSRDRVGNSPLHF.

CDR3 in amino acids: CASSAQLQETQYF. The CDR3 DNA is TGCGCCAGCAGTGCACAACTCCAAGAGACCCAGTACTTC. V usage is TRBV10-1 and J usage is TRBJ2-5; D is unresolved. CDR3 size: 13 residues. Trimming cost V 4 bases and J 1 base, with 7 bases left between them. Germline V lookup: CDR1 WNHNN, CDR2 SYGVQD (reference sequence).

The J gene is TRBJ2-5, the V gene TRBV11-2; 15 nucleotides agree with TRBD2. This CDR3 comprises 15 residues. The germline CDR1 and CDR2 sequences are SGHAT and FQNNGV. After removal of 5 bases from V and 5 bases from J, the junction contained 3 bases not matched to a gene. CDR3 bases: TGTGCCAGCAGCCGGACTAGCGGGGGGGCGGAGACCCAGTACTTC. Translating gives CASSRTSGGAETQYF.

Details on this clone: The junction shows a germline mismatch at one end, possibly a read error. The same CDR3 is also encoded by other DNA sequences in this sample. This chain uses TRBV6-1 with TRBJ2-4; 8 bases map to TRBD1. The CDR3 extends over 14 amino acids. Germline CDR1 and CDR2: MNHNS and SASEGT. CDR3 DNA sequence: TGTGCCAGCAGTGAAGCGACAGGGGAAAACATTCAGTATTTC. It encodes CASSEATGENIQYF.

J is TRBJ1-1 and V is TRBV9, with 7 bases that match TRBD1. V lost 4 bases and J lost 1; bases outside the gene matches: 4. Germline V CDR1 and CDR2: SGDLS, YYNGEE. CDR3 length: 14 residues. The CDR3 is CASSPRTGNTEAFF. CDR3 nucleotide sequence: TGTGCCAGCAGCCCACGGACAGGGAACACTGAAGCTTTCTTT.

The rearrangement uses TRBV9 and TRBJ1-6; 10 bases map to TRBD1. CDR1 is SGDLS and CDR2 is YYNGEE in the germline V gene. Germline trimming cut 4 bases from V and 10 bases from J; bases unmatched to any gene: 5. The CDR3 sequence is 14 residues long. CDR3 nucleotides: TGTGCCAGCAGCCAAGGACAGGGGGAATCACCCCTCCACTTT. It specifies CASSQGQGESPLHF.

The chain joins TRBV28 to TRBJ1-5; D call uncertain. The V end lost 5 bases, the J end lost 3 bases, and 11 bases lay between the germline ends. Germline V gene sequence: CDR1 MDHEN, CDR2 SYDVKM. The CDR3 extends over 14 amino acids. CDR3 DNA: TGTGCCAGCAGTCTGAGACAAGTCAATCAGCCCCAGCATTTT. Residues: CASSLRQVNQPQHF.

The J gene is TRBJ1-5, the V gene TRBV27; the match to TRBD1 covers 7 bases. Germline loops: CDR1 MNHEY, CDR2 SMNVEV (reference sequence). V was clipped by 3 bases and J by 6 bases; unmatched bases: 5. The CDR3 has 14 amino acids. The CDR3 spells CASSFRQGSQPQHF. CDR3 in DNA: TGTGCCAGCAGTTTTAGACAGGGTAGTCAGCCCCAGCATTTT.

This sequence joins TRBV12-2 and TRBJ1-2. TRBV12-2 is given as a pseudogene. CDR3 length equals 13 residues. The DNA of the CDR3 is TGTGCAAGTCGCCCCTTGACGGACTATGGCTACACCTTC. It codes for CASRPLTDYGYTF.

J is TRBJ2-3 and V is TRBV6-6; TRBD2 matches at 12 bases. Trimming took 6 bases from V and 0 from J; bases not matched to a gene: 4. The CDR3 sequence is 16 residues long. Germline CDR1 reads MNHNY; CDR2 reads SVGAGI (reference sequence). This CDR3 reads CASRRGLAGSTDTQYF. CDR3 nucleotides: TGTGCCAGCAGGCGAGGACTAGCGGGGAGCACAGATACGCAGTATTTT.

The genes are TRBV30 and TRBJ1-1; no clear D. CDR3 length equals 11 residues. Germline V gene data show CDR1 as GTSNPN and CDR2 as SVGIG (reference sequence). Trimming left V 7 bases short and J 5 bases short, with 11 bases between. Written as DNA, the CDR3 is TGTGCCTCAGAACGGGGTACTGAAGCTTTCTTT. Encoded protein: CASERGTEAFF.

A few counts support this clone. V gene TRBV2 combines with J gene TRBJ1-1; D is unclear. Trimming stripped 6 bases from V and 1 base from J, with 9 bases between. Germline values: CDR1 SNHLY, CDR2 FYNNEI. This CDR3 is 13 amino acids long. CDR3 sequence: CASSQAPNTEAFF. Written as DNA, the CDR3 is TGTGCCAGCAGCCAAGCACCGAACACTGAAGCTTTCTTT.

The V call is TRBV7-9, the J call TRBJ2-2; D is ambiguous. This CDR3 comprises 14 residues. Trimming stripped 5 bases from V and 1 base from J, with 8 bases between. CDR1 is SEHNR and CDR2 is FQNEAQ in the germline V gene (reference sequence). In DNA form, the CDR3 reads TGTGCCAGCAGCCCCAACGTGAACACCGGGGAGCTGTTTTTT. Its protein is CASSPNVNTGELFF.

This chain's CDR3 is CASSLGYGYGYTF. The CDR3 DNA reads as TGTGCCAGCAGCTTAGGGTACGGCTATGGCTACACCTTC. V is TRBV27 and J is TRBJ1-2; no clear D gene. Deletions cut 6 bases from V and 4 bases from J, with 12 bases between. The CDR3 is made up of 13 amino acids. CDR1 and CDR2 from the germline V gene are MNHEY and SMNVEV (reference sequence).